This T cell receptor (beta chain) was observed in a study of metastatic and nonmetastatic thyroid tumors. Patients were all untreated before their thyroid surgery. Study-wide points: In both blood and tumor samples, TCR beta diversity was reported significantly higher for malignant than benign nodules.

TCRdb reprocessed the PCR reads via MiXCR. The sample shows 25,000 to 35,000 clones, 25% of them seen only once. This clone was seen a handful of times. Its antigen is not known. This clone may be a read error of a much larger clone one base away. The sample contains more than one DNA sequence encoding this CDR3. This TCR was sampled from a female donor with papillary thyroid cancer or a benign thyroid nodule (not recorded which). Some clones in this sample may be carry-over from other donors' samples. Sample: blood.

The CDR3 DNA is TGTGCCAGCAGCCGCTCTGGACAGGCTGTGGAGACCCAGTACTTC. It is translated as CASSRSGQAVETQYF. The V gene is TRBV7-9, the J gene TRBJ2-5; 7 bases fit TRBD1. Germline V CDR1 and CDR2: SEHNR, FQNEAQ (reference sequence). The V and J ends lost 5 bases and 5 bases, in that order; junction bases with no gene match: 11. CDR3 length: 15 amino acids.